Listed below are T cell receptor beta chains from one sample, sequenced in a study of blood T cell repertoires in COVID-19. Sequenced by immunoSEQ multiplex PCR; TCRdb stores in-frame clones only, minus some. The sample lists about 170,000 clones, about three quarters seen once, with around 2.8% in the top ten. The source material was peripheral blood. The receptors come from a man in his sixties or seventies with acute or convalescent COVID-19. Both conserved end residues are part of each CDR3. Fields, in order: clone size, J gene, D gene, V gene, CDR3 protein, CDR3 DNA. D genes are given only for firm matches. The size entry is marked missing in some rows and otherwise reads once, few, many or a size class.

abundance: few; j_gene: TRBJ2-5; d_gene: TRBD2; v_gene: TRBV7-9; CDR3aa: CASSELLAGGHQETQYF; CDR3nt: TGTGCCAGCAGCGAATTACTAGCGGGAGGGCACCAAGAGACCCAGTACTTC
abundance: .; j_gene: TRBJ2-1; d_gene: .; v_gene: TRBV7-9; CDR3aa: CASSGDRSSYNEQFF; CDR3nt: TGTGCCAGCAGCGGAGACAGGAGCTCCTACAATGAGCAGTTCTTC
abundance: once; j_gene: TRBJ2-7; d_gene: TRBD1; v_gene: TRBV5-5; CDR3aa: CASSLQGTYEQYF; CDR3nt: TGTGCCAGCAGCTTACAGGGGACCTACGAGCAGTACTTC
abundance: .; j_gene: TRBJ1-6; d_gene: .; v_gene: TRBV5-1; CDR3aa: CASSTGLPGPLHF; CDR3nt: TGCGCCAGCAGCACGGGACTGCCTGGACCCCTCCACTTT
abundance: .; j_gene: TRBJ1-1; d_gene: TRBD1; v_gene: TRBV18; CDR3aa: CASSRPGQGNHPEAFF; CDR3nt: TGTGCCAGCTCACGACCGGGACAGGGAAACCATCCTGAAGCTTTCTTT
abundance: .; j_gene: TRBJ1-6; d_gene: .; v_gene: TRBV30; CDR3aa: CAWKQGNSPLHF; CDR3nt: TGTGCCTGGAAACAGGGAAATTCACCCCTCCACTTT
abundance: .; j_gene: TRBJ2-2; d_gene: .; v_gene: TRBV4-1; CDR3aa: CASSQDGGVDGELFF; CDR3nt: TGCGCCAGCAGCCAAGATGGGGGCGTTGACGGGGAGCTGTTTTTT
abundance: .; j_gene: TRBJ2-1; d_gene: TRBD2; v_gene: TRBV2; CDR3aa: CASSERGGHNEQFF; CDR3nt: TGTGCCAGCAGTGAACGGGGGGGCCACAATGAGCAGTTCTTC
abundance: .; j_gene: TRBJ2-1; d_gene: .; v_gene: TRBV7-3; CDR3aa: CASSLTGGAINNEQFF; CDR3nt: TGTGCCAGCAGCTTAACGGGCGGGGCTATAAACAATGAGCAGTTCTTC
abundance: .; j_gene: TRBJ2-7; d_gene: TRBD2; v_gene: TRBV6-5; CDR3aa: CASKLAGGFHEQYF; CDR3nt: TGTGCCAGCAAATTAGCGGGAGGGTTCCACGAGCAGTACTTC
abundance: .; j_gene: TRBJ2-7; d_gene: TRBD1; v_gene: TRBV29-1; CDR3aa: CSGDRGFYEQYF; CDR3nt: TGCAGCGGTGACAGGGGGTTCTACGAGCAGTACTTC
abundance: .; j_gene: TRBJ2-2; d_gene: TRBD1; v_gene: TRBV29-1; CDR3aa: CSGTGSGTGELFF; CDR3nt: TGCAGCGGGACAGGGTCGGGCACCGGGGAGCTGTTTTTT
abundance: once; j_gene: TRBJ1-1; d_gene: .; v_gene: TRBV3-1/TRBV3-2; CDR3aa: CASSQEVRGAEAFF; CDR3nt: TGTGCCAGCAGCCAAGAAGTTCGGGGGGCTGAAGCTTTCTTT
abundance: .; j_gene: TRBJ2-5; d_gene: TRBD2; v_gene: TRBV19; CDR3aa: CASRKREAGETQYF; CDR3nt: TGTGCCAGTAGAAAGCGGGAGGCGGGGGAGACCCAGTACTTC
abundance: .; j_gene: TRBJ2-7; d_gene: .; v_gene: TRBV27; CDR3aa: CASSSLLGRQYF; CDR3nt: TGTGCCAGCAGTTCCTTACTAGGGCGGCAGTACTTC